Shown below are 24 T cell receptor beta chains from a single sample sequenced in a study of beta chain features in type 1 diabetes. As every portion of the isolated RNA was reverse transcribed, the sequencing read expressed TCRB transcripts. Libraries were prepared by immunoSEQ multiplex PCR; TCRdb keeps only in-frame clonotypes and omits some of them. The table lists 150,000 or so clones, about a tenth of them singletons. Sequenced sample: central memory CD4+ T cells from blood. Source of these receptors: a man aged 18 to 30 in good health.

V gene TRBV11-2 combines with J gene TRBJ2-7, with TRBD1 identical over 7 bases. The CDR3 spans 15 residues. The germline V gene has CDR1 SGHAT and CDR2 FQNNGV. Unmatched junction bases numbered 5, after V lost 0 bases and J lost 3 bases. CDR3: CASSLDRDSYYEQYF. The CDR3 DNA sequence: TGTGCCAGCAGCTTAGACCGGGACAGCTACTACGAGCAGTACTTC.

This clone was detected ten times or more. The chain uses TRBV7-9 and TRBJ2-1; D is ambiguous. V dropped 5 bases and J dropped 3 bases, with 14 bases sitting between them. The CDR3 covers 15 residues. Germline values: CDR1 SEHNR, CDR2 FQNEAQ (reference sequence). The CDR3 nucleotides are TGTGCCAGCAGCCCCGGCCACGGCGGCTACAATGAGCAGTTCTTC. It yields the protein CASSPGHGGYNEQFF.

This clone was detected only a few times. The J gene is TRBJ1-2, the V gene TRBV5-1, with D maybe TRBD1 (6 bases). CDR3 length: 14 amino acids. V lost 1 base, J lost 6 bases, and 13 bases lay in between. The germline V gene has CDR1 SGHRS and CDR2 YFSETQ. The CDR3 DNA reads as TGCGCCAGCAGCTTGCTCCAGGGGAGTAATGGCTACACCTTC. As protein: CASSLLQGSNGYTF.

Only a few counts were recorded for this clone. The chain links TRBV5-1 to TRBJ2-5, with 7 bases that match TRBD1. J gave up 1 base and V 6 bases, and 6 bases lay outside the gene matches. The CDR3 has 14 amino acids. CDR1 is SGHRS and CDR2 is YFSETQ in the germline V gene. The CDR3: CASTNRDSQETQYF. In DNA, the CDR3 is TGCGCCAGCACCAACAGGGACAGCCAAGAGACCCAGTACTTC. The variable domain in full, with the rest retrieved from reference TRBV5-1 and TRBJ2-5, is KAGVTQTPRYLIKTRGQQVTLSCSPISGHRSVSWYQQTPGQGLQFLFEYFSETQRNKGNFPGRFSGRQFSNSRSEMNVSTLELGDSALYLCASTNRDSQETQYFGPGTRLLVL.

For this clone: Other DNA sequences in this sample translate to the same CDR3. The chain uses TRBV6-5 and TRBJ2-5; maybe TRBD2 (5 bases). The CDR3 totals 13 residues. With 2 bases removed from V and 1 base from J, the gap between germline ends came to 5 bases. Looked up from germline, CDR1 is MNHEY and CDR2 is SVGAGI. CDR3 region: CASSYRGQETQYF. CDR3 in DNA: TGTGCCAGCAGTTACCGGGGCCAAGAGACCCAGTACTTC.

The chain recombines TRBV30 with TRBJ1-1; 8 nucleotides align to TRBD1. The CDR3 totals 15 residues. Trimming at V came to 1 base and at J to 5 bases, leaving 9 bases not matched to a gene. CDR1 is GTSNPN and CDR2 is SVGIG in the germline V gene (reference sequence). The CDR3 DNA reads as TGTGCCTGGAGTGGAGTAGACAGGGGTTCGACTGAAGCTTTCTTT. Translation: CAWSGVDRGSTEAFF.

The chain recombines TRBV7-2 with TRBJ2-1; 7 bases fit TRBD1. J was trimmed by 0 bases and V by 4 bases; bases with no gene match: 12. CDR1 and CDR2 (germline): SGHTA, FQGNSA. CDR3 size: 18 residues. The CDR3 nucleotides read TGTGCCAGCAGCTCATTTACCATGGGACAGAGCTCCTACAATGAGCAGTTCTTC. Amino acid sequence: CASSSFTMGQSSYNEQFF.

The rearrangement joins TRBV2 to TRBJ2-6; D gene ambiguous. The CDR3 extends over 13 amino acids. V was shortened by 6 bases and J by 0 bases, with 3 bases between the two germline ends. Germline V gene data show CDR1 as SNHLY and CDR2 as FYNNEI. The CDR3: CASSLSGANVLTF. The DNA of the CDR3 is TGTGCCAGCAGCCTCTCTGGGGCCAACGTCCTGACTTTC.

This clone was counted between two and nine times. V and J are TRBV5-4 and TRBJ1-2; D not resolved. CDR1 is SGHNT and CDR2 is YYREEE in the germline V gene (reference sequence). This CDR3 has 12 residues. Trimming took off 6 bases at V and 3 bases at J, with 9 bases between the two ends. This CDR3 reads CASTNRYYGYTF. In DNA, the CDR3 is TGTGCCAGCACAAACAGATACTATGGCTACACCTTC.

The chain couples TRBV18 to TRBJ1-5; D is undetermined. The CDR3 runs to 14 residues. Germline V lookup: CDR1 KGHSH, CDR2 LQKENI. The germline V and J ends were trimmed by 3 bases and 0 bases, with 6 bases remaining between them. The CDR3 region is CASSPTNSNQPQHF. CDR3 coding DNA: TGTGCCAGCTCACCGACTAATAGCAATCAGCCCCAGCATTTT.

The rearrangement joins TRBV5-1 to TRBJ1-1; 9 positions agree with TRBD1. The germline V gene has CDR1 SGHRS and CDR2 YFSETQ. The CDR3 sequence is 16 residues long. Losses at the gene ends were 2 bases for V and 5 bases for J; bases not matched to a gene: 10. The CDR3 DNA reads as TGCGCCAGCAGCTTAAGTAACAGGGGGCTAGGAACTGAAGCTTTCTTT. Translation gives CASSLSNRGLGTEAFF.

This clone was counted a few times. The rearrangement uses TRBV25-1 and TRBJ1-1; the D gene is possibly TRBD1 (6 bases). The length of the CDR3 is 15 residues. Between the trimmed V and J ends, which lost 0 bases and 1 base, there was a span of 9 bases. Germline V lookup: CDR1 MGHDK, CDR2 SYGVNS. CDR3 region: CASSEYQGTNTEAFF. CDR3 DNA sequence: TGTGCCAGCAGTGAATATCAGGGGACGAACACTGAAGCTTTCTTT.

This clone was seen ten or more times. This chain links TRBV28 with TRBJ1-5, with 7 bases lining up with TRBD1. With 7 bases clipped from V and 4 bases from J, the junction kept 4 bases outside the gene matches. The CDR3 sequence is 13 residues long. Germline values: CDR1 MDHEN, CDR2 SYDVKM. As DNA, the CDR3 is TGTGCCAGCACGACAGGGATAAATCAGCCCCAGCATTTT. Translating gives CASTTGINQPQHF.

This clone turned up a few times. This chain joins TRBV5-1 and TRBJ2-2; 7 nucleotides agree with TRBD1. Trimming took 4 bases from V and 6 from J; bases not matched to a gene: 9. CDR3 length: 15 residues. Germline loops: CDR1 SGHRS, CDR2 YFSETQ. The DNA of the CDR3 is TGCGCCAGCAGCATGGGACAGCCAGGCGCCGGGGAGCTGTTTTTT. It encodes CASSMGQPGAGELFF.

V gene TRBV5-1 combines with J gene TRBJ2-1; 9 bases align to TRBD2. With V trimmed by 6 bases and J by 0 bases, 7 bases remained unmatched. Germline CDR1 and CDR2: SGHRS and YFSETQ. The CDR3 is 16 residues long. The CDR3 DNA reads as TGCGCCAGCACAACGACTAGCGGAAGCTCCTACAATGAGCAGTTCTTC. This gives the protein CASTTTSGSSYNEQFF.

The chain employs TRBV5-1 and TRBJ2-5; TRBD2 agrees at 11 bases. Judging by the DNA end, TRBJ2-7 fits better; the J call may be wrong. The CDR3 totals 15 residues. Germline V gene data show CDR1 as SGHRS and CDR2 as YFSETQ. DNA for the CDR3: TGCGCCAGCAGCCAACTAGCGGGGGATTTGTACGAGCAGTACTTC. This codes for CASSQLAGDLYEQYF.

This sequence joins TRBV7-8 and TRBJ2-3, with 10 bases identical to TRBD2. This CDR3 has 15 amino acids. Looked up from germline, CDR1 is SGHVS and CDR2 is FQNEAQ. Germline trimming cut 4 bases from V and 2 bases from J; bases unmatched to any gene: 3. CDR3 bases: TGTGCCAGCAGCTCCCTAGCGGGGGCCACAGATACGCAGTATTTT. Its translation: CASSSLAGATDTQYF.

This clone was seen more than once but under ten times. The rearrangement uses TRBV5-4 and TRBJ1-5; TRBD1 agrees at 10 bases. The V gene end was trimmed by 4 bases and the J gene end by 3 bases; junction bases not matched to a gene: 10. Per the germline V gene, CDR1 is SGHNT and CDR2 is YYREEE (reference sequence). The CDR3 has 17 amino acids. The CDR3 region is CASSPGTGTGANQPQHF. In nucleotides, the CDR3 is TGTGCCAGCAGCCCCGGCACCGGGACAGGGGCCAATCAGCCCCAGCATTTT.

The CDR3 region has the DNA TGTGCCACCCAGACAGGGGAAGCCTACGAGCAGTACTTC. It specifies CATQTGEAYEQYF. The chain recombines TRBV10-3 with TRBJ2-7; 8 nucleotides line up with TRBD1. The junction had 7 bases not matched to a gene; V was cut back by 10 bases and J by 2 bases. The CDR3 consists of 13 residues. Germline CDR1 and CDR2: ENHRY and SYGVKD.

The chain carries TRBV5-6 and TRBJ1-2; D gene unclear. CDR3 length: 15 amino acids. Germline values: CDR1 SGHDT, CDR2 YYEEEE. Trimming shortened V by 0 bases and J by 1 base, and 10 bases separated the two germline ends. CDR3 sequence (DNA): TGTGCCAGCAGCTTGGTAGGCGGAAGTAACTATGGCTACACCTTC. It yields the protein CASSLVGGSNYGYTF.

This clone has a count of ten or more. J is TRBJ1-1 and V is TRBV29-1, with a possible D match to TRBD1 (5 bases). In germline, CDR1 is SQVTM, CDR2 ANQGSEA. This CDR3 is 12 amino acids long. The CDR3 region has the DNA TGCAGTTCCCTAACAGGGAACACTGAAGCTTTCTTT. Translating it yields CSSLTGNTEAFF. The full variable domain, rest sourced from reference TRBV29-1 and TRBJ1-1, is SAVISQKPSRDICQRGTSLTIQCQVDSQVTMMFWYRQQPGQSLTLIATANQGSEATYESGFVIDKFPISRPNLTFSTLTVSNMSPEDSSIYLCSSLTGNTEAFFGQGTRLTVV.

This clone showed up just a few times. This chain connects TRBV28 to TRBJ1-5; perhaps TRBD1 as D (6 bases). This CDR3 is 15 amino acids long. Germline values: CDR1 MDHEN, CDR2 SYDVKM. Trimming removed 2 bases from V and 4 bases from J, with 12 bases in between. For the CDR3, the DNA is TGTGCCAGCAGTTTACGGCAGGGGATTAATCAGCCCCAGCATTTT. Encoded protein: CASSLRQGINQPQHF.

This clone was detected a few times. The chain recombines TRBV9 with TRBJ1-2; no clear D gene. The ends were cut back, 4 bases at V and 2 bases at J, with 12 bases in the middle. The length of the CDR3 is 14 residues. The germline CDR1 and CDR2 sequences are SGDLS and YYNGEE. The CDR3 loop is CASSPTGNNYGYTF. DNA of the CDR3: TGTGCCAGCAGCCCCACGGGGAACAACTATGGCTACACCTTC.

The chain joins TRBV29-1 to TRBJ2-2; D call uncertain. The CDR3 has 14 amino acids. V dropped 4 bases and J dropped 1 base, with 10 bases sitting between them. The V gene's germline CDR1 is SQVTM and CDR2 ANQGSEA. The CDR3 loop is CSVGATVNTGELFF. CDR3 DNA sequence: TGCAGCGTTGGAGCGACCGTGAACACCGGGGAGCTGTTTTTT.